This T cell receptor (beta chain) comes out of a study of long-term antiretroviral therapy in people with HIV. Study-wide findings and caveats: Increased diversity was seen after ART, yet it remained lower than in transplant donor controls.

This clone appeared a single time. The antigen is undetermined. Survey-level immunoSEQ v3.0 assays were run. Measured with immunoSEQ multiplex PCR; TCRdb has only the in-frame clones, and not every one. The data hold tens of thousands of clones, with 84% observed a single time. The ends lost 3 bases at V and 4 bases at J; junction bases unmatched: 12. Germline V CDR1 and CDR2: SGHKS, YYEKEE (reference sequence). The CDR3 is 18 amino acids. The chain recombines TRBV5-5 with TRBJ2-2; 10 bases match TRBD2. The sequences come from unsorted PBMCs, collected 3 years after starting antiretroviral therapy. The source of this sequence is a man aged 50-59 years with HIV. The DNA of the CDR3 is TGTGCCAGCAGCTGGGAGTTGGAGAGCGGGGGGGCCACCGGGGAGCTGTTTTTT. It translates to CASSWELESGGATGELFF.